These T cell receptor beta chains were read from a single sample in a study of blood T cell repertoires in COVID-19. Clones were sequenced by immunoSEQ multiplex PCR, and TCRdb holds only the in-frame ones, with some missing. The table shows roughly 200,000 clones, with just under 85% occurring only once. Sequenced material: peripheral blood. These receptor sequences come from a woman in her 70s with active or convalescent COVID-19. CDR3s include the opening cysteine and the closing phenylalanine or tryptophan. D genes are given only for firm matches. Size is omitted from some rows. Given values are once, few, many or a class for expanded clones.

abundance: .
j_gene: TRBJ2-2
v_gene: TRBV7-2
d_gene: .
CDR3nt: TGTGCCAGCAGCTTAGATCGGGGGAACTACGGGGAGCTGTTTTTT
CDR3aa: CASSLDRGNYGELFF

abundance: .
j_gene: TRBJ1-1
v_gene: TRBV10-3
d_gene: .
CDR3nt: TGTGCCACCGACTCCGGAGGGTTAACTGAAGCTTTCTTT
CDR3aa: CATDSGGLTEAFF

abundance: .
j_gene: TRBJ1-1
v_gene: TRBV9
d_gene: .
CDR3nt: TGTGCCAGCATCCGGACAGCATTCATGAACACTGAAGCTTTCTTT
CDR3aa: CASIRTAFMNTEAFF

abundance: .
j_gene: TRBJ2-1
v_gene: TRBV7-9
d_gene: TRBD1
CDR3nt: TGTGCCAGCTGCCGGGACAGGGACTCCTACAATGAGCAGTTCTTC
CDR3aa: CASCRDRDSYNEQFF

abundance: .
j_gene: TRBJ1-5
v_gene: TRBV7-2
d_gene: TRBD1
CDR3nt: TGTGCCAGCAGCTTTCCGGGACAGAATCAGCCCCAGCATTTT
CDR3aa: CASSFPGQNQPQHF

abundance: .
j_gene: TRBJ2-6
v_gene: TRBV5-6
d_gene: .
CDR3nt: TGTGCCAGCAGCCCGGACACGAACTCTGGGGCCAACGTCCTGACTTTC
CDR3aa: CASSPDTNSGANVLTF

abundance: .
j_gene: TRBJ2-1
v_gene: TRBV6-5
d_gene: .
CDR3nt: TGTGCTATGGCGGGGTACAATGAGCAGTTCTTC
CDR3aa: CAMAGYNEQFF

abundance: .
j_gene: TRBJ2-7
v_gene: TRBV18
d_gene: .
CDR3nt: TGTGCCAGCTCACCCATTAGGGACAACCCCGAGCAGTACTTC
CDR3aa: CASSPIRDNPEQYF

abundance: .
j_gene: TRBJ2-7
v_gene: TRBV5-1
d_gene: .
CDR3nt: TGCGCCAGCAGCTTGAGGTGGGGGCTCTACTACGAGCAGTACTTC
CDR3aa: CASSLRWGLYYEQYF

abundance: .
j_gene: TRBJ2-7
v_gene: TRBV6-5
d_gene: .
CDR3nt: TGTGCCGCGGGTTGGGGCTACGAGCAGTACTTC
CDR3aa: CAAGWGYEQYF

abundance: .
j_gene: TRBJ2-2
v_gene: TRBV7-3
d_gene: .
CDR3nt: TGTGCCAGCAGCTTATCGAAGGGGACCGGGGAGCTGTTTTTT
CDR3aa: CASSLSKGTGELFF

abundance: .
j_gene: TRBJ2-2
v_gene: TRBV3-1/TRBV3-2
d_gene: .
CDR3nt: TGTGCCAGCAGCCTCCCTCCCGGGGAGCTGTTTTTT
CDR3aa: CASSLPPGELFF

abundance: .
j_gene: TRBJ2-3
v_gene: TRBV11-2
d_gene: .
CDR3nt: TGTGCCAGCAGCTTAGTGGGGGGAGGAACAGATACGCAGTATTTT
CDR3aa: CASSLVGGGTDTQYF

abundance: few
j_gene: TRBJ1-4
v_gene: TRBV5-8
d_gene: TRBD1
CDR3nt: TGTGCCAGCAGCTCAGGGGGTGCAACTAATGAAAAACTGTTTTTT
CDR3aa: CASSSGGATNEKLFF

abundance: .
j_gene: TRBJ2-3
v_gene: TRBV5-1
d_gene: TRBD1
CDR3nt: TGCGCCAGCAGCCCGACTTGGGACAGGGGAGCAGATACGCAGTATTTT
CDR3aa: CASSPTWDRGADTQYF

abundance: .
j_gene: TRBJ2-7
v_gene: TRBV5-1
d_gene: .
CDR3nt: TGCGCCAGCAGCTTGGTGGCCACCTCCTACGAGCAGTACTTC
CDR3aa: CASSLVATSYEQYF

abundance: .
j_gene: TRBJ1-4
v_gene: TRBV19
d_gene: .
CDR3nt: TGTGCCAGTAGTACCCCCCCCGACCGGTTAGGGGCAAAACTGTTTTTT
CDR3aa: CASSTPPDRLGAKLFF

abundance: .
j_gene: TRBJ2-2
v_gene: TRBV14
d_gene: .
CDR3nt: TGTGCCAGCAGCCAATGGACGGGGGTTTTGACCGGGGAGCTGTTTTTT
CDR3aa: CASSQWTGVLTGELFF

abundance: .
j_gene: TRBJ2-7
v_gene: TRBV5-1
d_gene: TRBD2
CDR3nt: TGCGCCAGCAGCGGACTAGGTCTAGCGGGAGATAAATCCTACGAGCAGTACTTC
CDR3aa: CASSGLGLAGDKSYEQYF

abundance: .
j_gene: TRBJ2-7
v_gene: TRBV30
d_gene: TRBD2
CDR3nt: TGTGCCTGGAGTAGGAGCGGGACCCTCAACGAGCAGTACTTC
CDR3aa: CAWSRSGTLNEQYF